Each of the 2 T cell receptor beta chains below was sequenced from the same sample in a study of CD8 T cells in Susac syndrome. It was with random hexamers that about 0.45 to 1 ug RNA was reverse transcribed. TCRdb used MiXCR to reprocess the immunoSEQ multiplex PCR reads, holding one entry per CDR3 protein. The profile shows under 200,000 distinct CDR3 sequences, about 95% of them singletons. The specimen sequenced was CD4+ T cells from PBMCs. The receptor set was obtained from a human donor in good health.

J is TRBJ1-6 and V is TRBV20-1; D may be TRBD1 (6 bases). V was clipped by 1 base and J by 5 bases, with 12 bases between them. The CDR3 sequence is 15 residues long. CDR1 is DFQATT, CDR2 SNEGSKA, per germline (reference sequence). The CDR3 sequence: CSARVRTAHNSPLHF. The CDR3 nucleotides read TGCAGTGCTAGAGTCCGGACAGCGCATAATTCACCCCTCCACTTT.

This clonotype has a handful of counts. This rearrangement joins TRBV20-1 to TRBJ1-1; 8 bases fit TRBD1. With V trimmed by 5 bases and J by 3 bases, 2 bases remained unmatched. The germline V gene encodes CDR1 DFQATT and CDR2 SNEGSKA (reference sequence). The CDR3 is 12 residues long. DNA for the CDR3: TGCAGTGCTTCACAGGGGGACACTGAAGCTTTCTTT. Its protein product is CSASQGDTEAFF.